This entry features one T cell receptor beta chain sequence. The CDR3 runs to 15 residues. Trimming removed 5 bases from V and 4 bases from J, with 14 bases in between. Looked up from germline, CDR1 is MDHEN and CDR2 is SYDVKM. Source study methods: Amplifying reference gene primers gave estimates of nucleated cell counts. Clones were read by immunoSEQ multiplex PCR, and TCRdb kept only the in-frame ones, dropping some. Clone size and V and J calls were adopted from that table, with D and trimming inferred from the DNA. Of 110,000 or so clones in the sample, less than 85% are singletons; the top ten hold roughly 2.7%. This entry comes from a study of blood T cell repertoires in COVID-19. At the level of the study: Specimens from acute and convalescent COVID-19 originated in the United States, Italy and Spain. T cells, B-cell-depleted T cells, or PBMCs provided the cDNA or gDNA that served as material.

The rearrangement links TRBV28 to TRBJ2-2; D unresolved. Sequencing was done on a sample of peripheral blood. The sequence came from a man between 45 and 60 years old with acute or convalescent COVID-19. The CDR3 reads CASSLPGTSTGELFF. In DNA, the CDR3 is TGTGCCAGCAGTCTCCCGGGTACGTCCACCGGGGAGCTGTTTTTT.